This T cell receptor (beta chain) was recovered during a study of beta chain features in type 1 diabetes. The wider study: Investigators examined more than 90 million sorted cells across all samples.

General study results and limits: The question of HLA type influencing TCRB rearrangement was one that remained unresolved here. All four CD4+ subsets from Type 1 diabetes patients carried moderately but significantly shorter TCRB CDR3s. The VDJ junctions of type 1 diabetes patients carried fewer insertions and more deletions.

This clone was detected only a few times. Its antigen remains unknown. Expressed TCRB transcripts were sequenced because the entire RNA isolate underwent reverse transcription. Around 3.7 million reads was the average for naive, central memory and regulatory T cell samples. Data came from immunoSEQ multiplex PCR; TCRdb stores just in-frame clones and leaves some out. The sample holds 250,000 to 300,000 clones, over 11% seen once. The source is a man younger than 45 with type 1 diabetes. Specimen: naive CD4+ T cells from blood.

The CDR3 is CASSPVKGGSYEQYF. The CDR3 DNA is TGCGCCAGCAGCCCAGTGAAAGGGGGCTCCTACGAGCAGTACTTC. The genes are TRBV5-1 and TRBJ2-7, with D possibly matching TRBD1 (6 bases). This CDR3 is 15 amino acids long. The germline V gene has CDR1 SGHRS and CDR2 YFSETQ. Deletions cut 4 bases from V and 0 bases from J, with 14 bases between.